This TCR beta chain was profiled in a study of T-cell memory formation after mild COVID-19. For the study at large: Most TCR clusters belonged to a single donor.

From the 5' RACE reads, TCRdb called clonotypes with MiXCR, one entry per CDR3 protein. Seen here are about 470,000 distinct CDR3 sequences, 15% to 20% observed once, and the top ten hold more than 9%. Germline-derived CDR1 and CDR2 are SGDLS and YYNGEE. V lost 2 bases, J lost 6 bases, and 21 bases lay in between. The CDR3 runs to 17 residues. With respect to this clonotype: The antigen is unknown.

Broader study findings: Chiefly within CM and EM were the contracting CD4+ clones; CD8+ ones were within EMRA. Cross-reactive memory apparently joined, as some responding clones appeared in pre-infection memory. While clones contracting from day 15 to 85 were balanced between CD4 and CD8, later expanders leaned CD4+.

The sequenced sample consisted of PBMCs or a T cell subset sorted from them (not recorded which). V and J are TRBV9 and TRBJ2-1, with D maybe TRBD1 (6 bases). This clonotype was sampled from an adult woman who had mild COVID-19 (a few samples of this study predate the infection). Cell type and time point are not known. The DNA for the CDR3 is TGTGCCAGCAGCGTCGATACACAGGGTAGGTTCCTCAATGAGCAGTTCTTC. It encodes CASSVDTQGRFLNEQFF. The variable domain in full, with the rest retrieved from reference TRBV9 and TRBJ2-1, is DSGVTQTPKHLITATGQRVTLRCSPRSGDLSVYWYQQSLDQGLQFLIQYYNGEERAKGNILERFSAQQFPDLHSELNLSSLELGDSALYFCASSVDTQGRFLNEQFFGPGTRLTVL.